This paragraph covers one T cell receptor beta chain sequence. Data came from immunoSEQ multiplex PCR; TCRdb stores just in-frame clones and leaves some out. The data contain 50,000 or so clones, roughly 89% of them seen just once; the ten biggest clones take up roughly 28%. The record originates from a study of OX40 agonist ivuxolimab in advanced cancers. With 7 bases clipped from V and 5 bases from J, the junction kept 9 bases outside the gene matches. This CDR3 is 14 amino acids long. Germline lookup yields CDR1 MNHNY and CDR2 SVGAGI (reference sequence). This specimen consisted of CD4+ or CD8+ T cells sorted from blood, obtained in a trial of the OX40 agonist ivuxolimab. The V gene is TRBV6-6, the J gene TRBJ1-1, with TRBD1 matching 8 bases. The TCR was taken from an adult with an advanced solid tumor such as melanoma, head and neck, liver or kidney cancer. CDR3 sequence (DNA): TGTGCCAGCAACCCAGGACAGGGTTGGACTGAAGCTTTCTTT. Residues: CASNPGQGWTEAFF.